These 17 T cell receptor beta chains were all obtained from the same sample, sequenced in a study of T cells in Graves' hyperthyroidism and ophthalmopathy. It was RNA transcripts that yielded the amplified TCR beta CDR3 regions. An initial round of RT-PCR targeting the TCR CDR3 relied on the HTBI primer set. TCRdb re-called the multiplex PCR reads with MiXCR, one entry per CDR3 protein. Altogether over 700,000 distinct CDR3 sequences are present, 35% to 45% being singletons, with the ten largest covering approximately 8.7%. Sample: blood. The receptors originated from a man younger than 35 with Graves' hyperthyroidism.

This clonotype was observed a few times. The chain combines TRBV7-2 with TRBJ2-7; 7 positions match TRBD2. This CDR3 contains 15 residues. The J segment lost 4 bases and the V segment lost 0 bases, leaving 6 bases of the junction unmatched. CDR1 SGHTA and CDR2 FQGNSA come from the germline V gene. The CDR3 region is CASSLAAGRGYEQYF. The CDR3 DNA reads TGTGCCAGCAGCTTAGCGGCAGGGAGGGGATACGAGCAGTACTTC.

The chain joins TRBV6-5 to TRBJ2-2; D is unclear. The germline V and J ends were trimmed by 2 bases and 6 bases, with 4 bases remaining between them. CDR3 length: 12 amino acids. In germline, CDR1 is MNHEY, CDR2 SVGAGI. The CDR3 coding sequence is TGTGCCAGCAGTTACGTGCCCGGGGAGCTGTTTTTT. Translated, it gives CASSYVPGELFF.

This chain uses TRBV20-1 with TRBJ1-5; tentatively, D is TRBD1 (6 bases). With 0 bases removed from V and 2 bases from J, the gap between germline ends came to 11 bases. Germline-derived CDR1 and CDR2 are DFQATT and SNEGSKA (reference sequence). This CDR3 region has 15 residues. In DNA form, the CDR3 reads TGCAGTGCTAGAGATCGGGGGGGCGGCAATCAGCCCCAGCATTTT. This gives the protein CSARDRGGGNQPQHF.

This clonotype occurred many times. The CDR3 DNA reads as TGTGCCAGCAGATCAGGGGTCTCCTACGAGCAGTACTTC. Encoded protein: CASRSGVSYEQYF. The rearrangement links TRBV7-2 to TRBJ2-7, with D maybe TRBD1 (6 bases). The CDR3 is made up of 13 amino acids. V was shortened by 6 bases and J by 0 bases, with 9 bases between the two germline ends. Germline V gene lookup returns CDR1 SGHTA and CDR2 FQGNSA.

This clonotype was observed at least ten times. The chain joins TRBV5-1 to TRBJ1-2; D uncertain. V lost 4 bases to trimming and J lost 3 bases, with 10 bases between them. The germline V gene has CDR1 SGHRS and CDR2 YFSETQ. This CDR3 is built from 13 residues. CDR3 region: CASSQDGDYGYTF. The CDR3 nucleotides read TGCGCCAGCAGCCAGGACGGAGACTATGGCTACACCTTC.

This clonotype was recorded many times. The gene calls are TRBV10-2 and TRBJ1-3; a weak D match, TRBD1 (5 bases). The CDR3 loop spans 15 amino acids. Trimming took off 2 bases at V and 3 bases at J, with 11 bases between the two ends. CDR1 is WSHSY and CDR2 is SAAADI in the germline V gene. CDR3 nucleotide sequence: TGCGCCAGCAGTGAGCGAGGGGCTCGTGGAAACACCATATATTTT. It specifies CASSERGARGNTIYF.

The DNA for the CDR3 is TGTGCCAGCAGTGAAGGGACAACCTACGGCGAGCAGTACTTC. It encodes CASSEGTTYGEQYF. The chain joins TRBV2 to TRBJ2-7, with D maybe TRBD1 (5 bases). The germline V and J ends were trimmed by 1 base and 6 bases, with 13 bases remaining between them. This CDR3 contains 14 residues. Germline CDR1 reads SNHLY; CDR2 reads FYNNEI.

A few counts support this clonotype. The chain couples TRBV29-1 to TRBJ1-2, with TRBD1 matching 7 bases. Germline V gene sequence: CDR1 SQVTM, CDR2 ANQGSEA. The CDR3 loop spans 15 amino acids. The J segment lost 6 bases and the V segment lost 4 bases, leaving 14 bases of the junction unmatched. Here the CDR3 reads CSVVGISETGDGYTF. The CDR3, as DNA: TGCAGCGTTGTGGGGATATCGGAAACAGGGGATGGCTACACCTTC.

This clonotype occurred many times. The J gene is TRBJ1-5, the V gene TRBV7-2, with 7 bases fitting TRBD1. The germline V gene has CDR1 SGHTA and CDR2 FQGNSA. CDR3 length: 15 amino acids. With V trimmed by 4 bases and J by 2 bases, 5 bases remained unmatched. This CDR3 reads CASSSTGSRNQPQHF. Here the CDR3 DNA reads TGTGCCAGCAGCTCGACAGGGAGTCGCAATCAGCCCCAGCATTTT. The variable domain in full, completed from reference TRBV7-2 and TRBJ1-5, reads GAGVSQSPSNKVTEKGKDVELRCDPISGHTALYWYRQSLGQGLEFLIYFQGNSAPDKSGLPSDRFSAERTGGSVSTLTIQRTQQEDSAVYLCASSSTGSRNQPQHFGDGTRLSIL.

The chain joins TRBV15 to TRBJ2-1, with D uncertain. Germline CDR1 is LNHNV and CDR2 is YYDKDF (reference sequence). Trimming shortened V by 0 bases and J by 6 bases, and 9 bases separated the two germline ends. This CDR3 is built from 14 residues. The CDR3 coding sequence is TGTGCCACCAGCAGAGAATGGGCTAGCAATGAGCAGTTCTTC. Amino acids: CATSREWASNEQFF. The full variable domain, rest sourced from reference TRBV15 and TRBJ2-1, is DAMVIQNPRYQVTQFGKPVTLSCSQTLNHNVMYWYQQKSSQAPKLLFHYYDKDFNNEADTPDNFQSRRPNTSFCFLDIRSPGLGDTAMYLCATSREWASNEQFFGPGTRLTVL.

In the case of this clonotype: The junction departs from the called germline gene at one end, perhaps through a read error. This rearrangement joins TRBV7-3 to TRBJ1-1; D not certain. Germline loops: CDR1 SGHTA, CDR2 FQGTGA. The CDR3 length is 14 residues. CDR3 DNA: TGCGCCAGCAGCAACAAGGGCATGAACACTGAAGCTTTCTTT. Its protein product is CASSNKGMNTEAFF.

The V gene is TRBV7-2, the J gene TRBJ1-4, with 8 bases lining up with TRBD1. Germline lookup yields CDR1 SGHTA and CDR2 FQGNSA. V was pared by 4 bases and J by 2 bases, with 6 bases of the junction left unmatched. The length of the CDR3 is 16 residues. CDR3 protein: CASSSPGQATNEKLFF. CDR3 nucleotides: TGTGCCAGCAGCTCTCCGGGACAGGCGACTAATGAAAAACTGTTTTTT. Based on the CDR3 plus reference TRBV7-2 and TRBJ1-4, the full variable domain is GAGVSQSPSNKVTEKGKDVELRCDPISGHTALYWYRQSLGQGLEFLIYFQGNSAPDKSGLPSDRFSAERTGGSVSTLTIQRTQQEDSAVYLCASSSPGQATNEKLFFGSGTQLSVL.

This clonotype has at least ten counts. The chain employs TRBV4-1 and TRBJ2-5, with TRBD1 as a possible D gene (5 bases). V was pared by 1 base and J by 8 bases, with 5 bases between. Germline V gene sequence: CDR1 MGHRA, CDR2 YSYEKL. The CDR3 loop spans 11 amino acids. The CDR3 loop is CASSQGGTQYF. The CDR3 DNA reads TGCGCCAGCAGCCAAGGGGGCACCCAGTACTTC.

This clonotype was seen many times. The chain links TRBV20-1 to TRBJ2-6; D not resolved. Germline V gene sequence: CDR1 DFQATT, CDR2 SNEGSKA (reference sequence). Trimming shortened V by 6 bases and J by 2 bases, and 11 bases separated the two germline ends. The CDR3 is 14 residues long. The CDR3 DNA sequence: TGCAGTGCCGAACCCAGTACTGGGGCCAACGTCCTGACTTTC. It specifies CSAEPSTGANVLTF.

This clonotype was counted many times. V gene TRBV29-1 combines with J gene TRBJ1-2, with 9 positions matching TRBD1. V gave up 6 bases and J gave up 4 bases; unmatched junction bases: 6. Looked up from germline, CDR1 is SQVTM and CDR2 is ANQGSEA. The CDR3 is made up of 13 amino acids. CDR3 sequence reads: CSVWTGEGYGYTF. In DNA form, the CDR3 reads TGCAGCGTCTGGACAGGGGAGGGCTATGGCTACACCTTC. The full variable domain, completed using reference TRBV29-1 and TRBJ1-2, is SAVISQKPSRDICQRGTSLTIQCQVDSQVTMMFWYRQQPGQSLTLIATANQGSEATYESGFVIDKFPISRPNLTFSTLTVSNMSPEDSSIYLCSVWTGEGYGYTFGSGTRLTVV.

The J gene is TRBJ1-5, the V gene TRBV5-5, with a weak D call TRBD1 (6 bases). CDR3 length equals 15 residues. The germline gives CDR1 SGHKS, CDR2 YYEKEE (reference sequence). Trimming pared 4 bases from V and 5 bases from J, leaving 16 bases between. CDR3 protein: CASSVRGGFDQPQHF. The CDR3 DNA follows: TGTGCCAGCAGCGTTCGGGGGGGCTTTGATCAGCCCCAGCATTTT. The whole variable domain, filled in from reference TRBV5-5 and TRBJ1-5, reads DAGVTQSPTHLIKTRGQQVTLRCSPISGHKSVSWYQQVLGQGPQFIFQYYEKEERGRGNFPDRFSARQFPNYSSELNVNALLLGDSALYLCASSVRGGFDQPQHFGDGTRLSIL.

The rearrangement joins TRBV4-1 to TRBJ2-5; TRBD2 matches 8 bases. The V and J ends lost 8 bases and 3 bases, in that order; junction bases with no gene match: 8. The CDR3 runs 14 residues. Germline V CDR1 and CDR2: MGHRA, YSYEKL. CDR3 sequence (DNA): TGCGCCAGCTCCGCGGGGGGTGGGAAAGAGACCCAGTACTTC. This translates into CASSAGGGKETQYF.